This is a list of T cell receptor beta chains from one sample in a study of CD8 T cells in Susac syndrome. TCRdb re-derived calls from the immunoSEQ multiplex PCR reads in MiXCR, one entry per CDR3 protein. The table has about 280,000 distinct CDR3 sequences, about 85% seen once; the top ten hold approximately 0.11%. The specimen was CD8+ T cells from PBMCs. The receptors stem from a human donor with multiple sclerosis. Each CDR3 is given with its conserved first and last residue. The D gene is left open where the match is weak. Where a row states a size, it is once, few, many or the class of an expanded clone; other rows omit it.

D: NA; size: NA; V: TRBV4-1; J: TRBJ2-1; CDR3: CASSQVGGSEQFF; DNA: TGCGCCAGCAGCCAAGTGGGGGGCTCGGAGCAGTTCTTC
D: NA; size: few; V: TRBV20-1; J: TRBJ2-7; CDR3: CSAESSVTYEQYF; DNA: TGCAGTGCTGAGTCGAGCGTAACCTACGAGCAGTACTTC
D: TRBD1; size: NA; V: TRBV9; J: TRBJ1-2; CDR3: CASSAQGTGYVGYTF; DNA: TGTGCCAGCAGCGCCCAAGGGACAGGGTATGTTGGCTACACCTTC
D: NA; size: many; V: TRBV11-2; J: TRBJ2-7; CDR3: CASSLAYEQYF; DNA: TGTGCCAGCAGCCTAGCCTACGAGCAGTACTTC
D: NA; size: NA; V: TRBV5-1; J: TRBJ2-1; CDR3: CASSANRERSLGDEQFF; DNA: TGCGCCAGCAGCGCCAATCGGGAGCGGTCATTGGGTGATGAGCAGTTCTTC
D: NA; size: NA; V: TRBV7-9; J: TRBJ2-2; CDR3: CASSPLVSTGELFF; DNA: TGTGCCAGCAGCCCCCTCGTAAGCACCGGGGAGCTGTTTTTT
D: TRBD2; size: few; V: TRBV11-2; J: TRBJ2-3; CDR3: CASSHRLAGLVDTQYF; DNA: TGTGCCAGCAGCCATAGACTAGCGGGTTTGGTGGATACGCAGTATTTT
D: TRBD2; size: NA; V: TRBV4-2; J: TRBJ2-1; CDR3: CASSQEVGGPNNEQFF; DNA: TGTGCCAGCAGCCAAGAGGTGGGAGGGCCGAACAATGAGCAGTTCTTC
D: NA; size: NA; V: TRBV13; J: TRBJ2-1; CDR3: CASSSRTILNEQFF; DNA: TGTGCCAGCAGCTCCCGGACTATCCTCAATGAGCAGTTCTTC
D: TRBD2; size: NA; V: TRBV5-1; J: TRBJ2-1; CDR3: CASSSTLGLGRYEQFF; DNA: TGCGCCAGCAGCTCTACACTCGGACTAGGTCGGTATGAGCAGTTCTTC
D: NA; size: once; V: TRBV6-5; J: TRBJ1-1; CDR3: CASAIAGLGTEAFF; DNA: TGTGCCAGCGCGATCGCAGGGCTGGGGACTGAAGCTTTCTTT
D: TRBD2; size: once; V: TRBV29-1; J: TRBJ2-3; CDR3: CSVEGGLAGAPPTEGTQYF; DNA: TGCAGCGTTGAAGGGGGACTAGCGGGAGCCCCACCCACCGAAGGTACGCAGTATTTT
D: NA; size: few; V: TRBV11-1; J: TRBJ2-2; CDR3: CASSPDTGELFF; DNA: TGTGCCAGCAGCCCCGACACCGGGGAGCTGTTTTTT
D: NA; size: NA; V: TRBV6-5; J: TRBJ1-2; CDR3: CASSYSEGPGGYTF; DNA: TGTGCCAGCAGTTACTCTGAGGGACCGGGGGGCTACACCTTC
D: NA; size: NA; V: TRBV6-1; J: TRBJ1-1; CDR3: CATKFLGPFRVTEAFF; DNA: TGTGCCACGAAATTCTTGGGCCCGTTCAGGGTAACTGAAGCTTTCTTT
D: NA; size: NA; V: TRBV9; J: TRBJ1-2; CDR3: CASSVETANYGYTF; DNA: TGTGCCAGCAGCGTAGAAACAGCAAACTATGGCTACACCTTC
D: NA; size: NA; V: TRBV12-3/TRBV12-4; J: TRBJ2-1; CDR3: CASSLYDEQFF; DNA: TGTGCCAGCAGTTTATATGATGAGCAGTTCTTC
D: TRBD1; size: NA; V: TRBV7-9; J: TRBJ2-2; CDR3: CASRPTGDERHGELFF; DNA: TGTGCCAGCAGACCAACAGGGGATGAGCGGCACGGGGAGCTGTTTTTT
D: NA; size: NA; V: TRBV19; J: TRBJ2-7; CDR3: CASSITRVEGEQSSYEQYF; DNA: TGTGCCAGTAGTATTACCAGGGTGGAGGGCGAACAAAGCTCCTACGAGCAGTACTTC
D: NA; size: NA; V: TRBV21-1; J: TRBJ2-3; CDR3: CASSPRTLDTDTQYF; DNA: TGTGCCAGCAGCCCCCGGACCTTGGACACAGATACGCAGTATTTT
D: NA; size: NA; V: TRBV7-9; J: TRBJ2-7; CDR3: CASSARGTDEQYF; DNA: TGTGCCAGCAGCGCCCGGGGAACCGACGAGCAGTACTTC
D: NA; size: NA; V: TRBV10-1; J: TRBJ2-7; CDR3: CASSEGLAASYEQYF; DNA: TGCGCCAGCAGTGAGGGTCTAGCCGCATCCTACGAGCAGTACTTC
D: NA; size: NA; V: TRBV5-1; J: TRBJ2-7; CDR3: CASQVEGGRAYEQYF; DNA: TGCGCCAGCCAAGTGGAAGGGGGGCGCGCCTACGAGCAGTACTTC
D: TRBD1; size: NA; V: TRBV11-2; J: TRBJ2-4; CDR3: CASSLDRRQGNIQYF; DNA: TGTGCCAGCAGCTTAGATCGGAGACAGGGGAACATTCAGTACTTC
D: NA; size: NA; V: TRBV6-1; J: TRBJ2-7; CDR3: CASSRTATWDYDEQYF; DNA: TGTGCCAGCTCCAGGACAGCGACTTGGGACTACGACGAGCAGTACTTC